This T cell receptor beta chain was sequenced during a study of blood T cells in healthy people across ages. About the research overall: Template switching caught about one barcoded beta molecule for each two T cells.

Peripheral blood was drawn, approximately 10 milliliters per donor. The CDR3 extends over 13 amino acids. Germline values: CDR1 MRHNA, CDR2 SNTAGT. A J-beta primer mix and a sample-barcoded 5' primer were used in a second PCR of roughly 7 to 12 cycles. Every cDNA molecule carried a tag from a template-switch adaptor bearing 12 random nucleotides. Using its own MiXCR run on the 5' RACE reads, TCRdb lists one record per CDR3 protein. The data show approximately 850,000 distinct CDR3 sequences, 58% seen once. The rearrangement uses TRBV6-4 and TRBJ2-7; possibly TRBD1 or TRBD2 for D (5 bases each). The J call may be faulty, since TRBJ2-5 better matches the DNA end. The specimen sequenced was blood. The clonotype originates from a man aged 30 to 45 in good health. The CDR3 sequence: CASSEDIGGTQYF. The CDR3 nucleotides are TGTGCCAGCAGTGAGGATATTGGGGGGACCCAGTACTTC.